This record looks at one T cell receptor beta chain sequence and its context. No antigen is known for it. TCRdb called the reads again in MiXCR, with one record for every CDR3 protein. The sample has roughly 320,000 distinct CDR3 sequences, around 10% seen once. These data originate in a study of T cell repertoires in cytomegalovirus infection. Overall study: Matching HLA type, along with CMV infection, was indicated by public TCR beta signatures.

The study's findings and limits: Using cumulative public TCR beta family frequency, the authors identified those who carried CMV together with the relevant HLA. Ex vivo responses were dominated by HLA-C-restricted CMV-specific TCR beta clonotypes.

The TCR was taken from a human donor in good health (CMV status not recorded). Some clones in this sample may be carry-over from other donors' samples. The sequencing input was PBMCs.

CDR3 in amino acids: CASNLQGTTEAFF. The CDR3 region has the DNA TGTGCCAGCAACCTACAGGGGACCACTGAAGCTTTCTTT. The rearrangement joins TRBV25-1 to TRBJ1-1; 7 bases line up with TRBD1. This CDR3 is built from 13 residues. From germline, CDR1 is MGHDK and CDR2 SYGVNS. J lost 4 bases, V lost 7 bases, and 6 bases had no gene match. Looking up the rest from reference TRBV25-1 and TRBJ1-1 gives the full variable domain: EADIYQTPRYLVIGTGKKITLECSQTMGHDKMYWYQQDPGMELHLIHYSYGVNSTEKGDLSSESTVSRIRTEHFPLTLESARPSHTSQYLCASNLQGTTEAFFGQGTRLTVV.